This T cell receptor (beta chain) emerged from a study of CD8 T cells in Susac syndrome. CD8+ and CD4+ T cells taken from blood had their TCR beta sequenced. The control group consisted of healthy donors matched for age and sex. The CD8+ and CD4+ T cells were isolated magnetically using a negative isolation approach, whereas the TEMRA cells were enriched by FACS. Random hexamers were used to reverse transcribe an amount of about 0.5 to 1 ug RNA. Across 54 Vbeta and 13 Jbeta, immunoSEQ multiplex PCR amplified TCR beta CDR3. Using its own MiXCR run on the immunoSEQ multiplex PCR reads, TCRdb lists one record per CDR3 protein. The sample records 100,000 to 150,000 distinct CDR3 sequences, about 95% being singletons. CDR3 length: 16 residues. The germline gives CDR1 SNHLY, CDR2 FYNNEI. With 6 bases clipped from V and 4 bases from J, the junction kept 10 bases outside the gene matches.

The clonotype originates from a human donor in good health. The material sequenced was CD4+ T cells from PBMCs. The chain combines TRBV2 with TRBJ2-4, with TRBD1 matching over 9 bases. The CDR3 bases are TGTGCCAGCAGCTTTGACAGGGGGATTTTTAAAAACATTCAGTACTTC. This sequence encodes CASSFDRGIFKNIQYF.